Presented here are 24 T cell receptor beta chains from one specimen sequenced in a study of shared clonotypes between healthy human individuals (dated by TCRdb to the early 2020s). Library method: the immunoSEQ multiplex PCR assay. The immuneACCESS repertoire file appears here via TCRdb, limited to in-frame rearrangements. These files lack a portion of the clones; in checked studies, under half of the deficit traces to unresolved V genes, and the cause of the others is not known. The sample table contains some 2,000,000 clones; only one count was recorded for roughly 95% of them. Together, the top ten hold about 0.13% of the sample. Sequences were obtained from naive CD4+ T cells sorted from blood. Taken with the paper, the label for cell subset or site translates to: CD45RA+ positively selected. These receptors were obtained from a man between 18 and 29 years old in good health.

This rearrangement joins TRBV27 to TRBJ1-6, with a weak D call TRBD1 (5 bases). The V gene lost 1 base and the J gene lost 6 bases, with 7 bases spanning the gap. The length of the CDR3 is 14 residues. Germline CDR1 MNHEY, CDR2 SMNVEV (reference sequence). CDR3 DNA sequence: TGTGCCAGCAGTTTATTGGGACTTAATTCACCCCTCCACTTT. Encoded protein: CASSLLGLNSPLHF.

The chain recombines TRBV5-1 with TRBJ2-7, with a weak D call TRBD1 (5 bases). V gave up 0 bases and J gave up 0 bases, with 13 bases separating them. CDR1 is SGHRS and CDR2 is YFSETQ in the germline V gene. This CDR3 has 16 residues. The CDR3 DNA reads TGCGCCAGCAGCTTGGTCCGGACATCCAGCTCCTACGAGCAGTACTTC. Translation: CASSLVRTSSSYEQYF.

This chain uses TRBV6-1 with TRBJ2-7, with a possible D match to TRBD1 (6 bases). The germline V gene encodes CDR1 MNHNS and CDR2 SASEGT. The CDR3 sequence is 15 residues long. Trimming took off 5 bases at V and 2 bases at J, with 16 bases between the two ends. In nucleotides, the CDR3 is TGTGCCAGCAGTCGCACCATGGACAGAACCTACGAGCAGTACTTC. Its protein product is CASSRTMDRTYEQYF.

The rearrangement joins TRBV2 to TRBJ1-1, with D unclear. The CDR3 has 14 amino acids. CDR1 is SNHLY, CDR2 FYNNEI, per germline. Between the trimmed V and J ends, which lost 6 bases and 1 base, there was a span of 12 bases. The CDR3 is CASRRELGNTEAFF. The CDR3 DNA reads TGTGCCAGCAGGCGGGAGTTGGGGAACACTGAAGCTTTCTTT. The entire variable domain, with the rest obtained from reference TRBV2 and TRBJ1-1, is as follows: EPEVTQTPSHQVTQMGQEVILRCVPISNHLYFYWYRQILGQKVEFLVSFYNNEISEKSEIFDDQFSVERPDGSNFTLKIRSTKLEDSAMYFCASRRELGNTEAFFGQGTRLTVV.

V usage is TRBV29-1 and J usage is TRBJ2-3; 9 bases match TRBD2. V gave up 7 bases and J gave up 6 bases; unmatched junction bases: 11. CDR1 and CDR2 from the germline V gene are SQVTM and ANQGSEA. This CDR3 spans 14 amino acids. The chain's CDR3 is CSASSGIPGDTQYF. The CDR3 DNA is TGCAGCGCTTCTAGCGGGATCCCGGGGGATACGCAGTATTTT.

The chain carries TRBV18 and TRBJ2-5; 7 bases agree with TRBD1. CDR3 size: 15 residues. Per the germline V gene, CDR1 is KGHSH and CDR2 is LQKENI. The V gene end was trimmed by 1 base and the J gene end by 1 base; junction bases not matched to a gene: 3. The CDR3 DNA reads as TGTGCCAGCTCACCACTTGGACAGGTCCAAGAGACCCAGTACTTC. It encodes CASSPLGQVQETQYF.

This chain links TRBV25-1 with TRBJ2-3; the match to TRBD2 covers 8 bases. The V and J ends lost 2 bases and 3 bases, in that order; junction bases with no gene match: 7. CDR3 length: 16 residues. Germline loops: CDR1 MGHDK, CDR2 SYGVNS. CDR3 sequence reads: CASSERDRGGTDTQYF. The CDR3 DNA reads TGTGCCAGCAGTGAACGGGACCGGGGGGGGACAGATACGCAGTATTTT.

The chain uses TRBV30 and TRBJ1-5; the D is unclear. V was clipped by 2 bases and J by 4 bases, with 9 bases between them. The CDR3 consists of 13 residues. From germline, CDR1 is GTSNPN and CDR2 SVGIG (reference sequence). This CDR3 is CAWSMTGNQPQHF. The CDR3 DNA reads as TGTGCCTGGAGTATGACGGGGAATCAGCCCCAGCATTTT.

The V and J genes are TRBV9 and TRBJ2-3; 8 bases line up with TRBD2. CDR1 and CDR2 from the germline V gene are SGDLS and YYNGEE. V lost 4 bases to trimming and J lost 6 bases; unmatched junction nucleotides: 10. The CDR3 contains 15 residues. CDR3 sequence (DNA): TGTGCCAGCAGCTTAGCGGGGAGCCGGCGGGATACGCAGTATTTT. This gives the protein CASSLAGSRRDTQYF.

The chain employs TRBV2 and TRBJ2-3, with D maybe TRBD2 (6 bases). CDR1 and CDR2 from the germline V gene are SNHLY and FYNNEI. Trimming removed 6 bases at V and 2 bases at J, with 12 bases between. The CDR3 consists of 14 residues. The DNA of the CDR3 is TGTGCCAGCAGGCAGGGACTGCTCACAGATACGCAGTATTTT. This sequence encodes CASRQGLLTDTQYF.

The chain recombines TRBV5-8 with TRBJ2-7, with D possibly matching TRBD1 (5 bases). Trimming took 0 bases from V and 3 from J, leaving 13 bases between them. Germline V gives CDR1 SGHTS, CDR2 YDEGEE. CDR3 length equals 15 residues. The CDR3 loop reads CASSLATRVHYEQYF. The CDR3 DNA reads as TGTGCCAGCAGCTTGGCCACCAGGGTTCACTACGAGCAGTACTTC.

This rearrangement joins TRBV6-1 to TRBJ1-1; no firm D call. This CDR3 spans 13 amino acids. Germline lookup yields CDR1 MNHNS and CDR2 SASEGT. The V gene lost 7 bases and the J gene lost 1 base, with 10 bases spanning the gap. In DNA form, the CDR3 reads TGTGCCAGCACCTTTCAGGAGAACACTGAAGCTTTCTTT. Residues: CASTFQENTEAFF.

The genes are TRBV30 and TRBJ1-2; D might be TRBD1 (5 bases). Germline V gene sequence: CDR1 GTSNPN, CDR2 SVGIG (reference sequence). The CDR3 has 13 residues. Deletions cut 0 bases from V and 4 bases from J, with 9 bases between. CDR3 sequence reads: CAWSVQGAYGYTF. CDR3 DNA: TGTGCCTGGAGTGTACAAGGGGCCTATGGCTACACCTTC.

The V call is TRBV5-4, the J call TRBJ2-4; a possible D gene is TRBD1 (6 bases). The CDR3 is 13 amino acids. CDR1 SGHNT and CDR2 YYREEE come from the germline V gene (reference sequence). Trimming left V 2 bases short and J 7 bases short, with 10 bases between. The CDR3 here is CASSFAGQNIQYF. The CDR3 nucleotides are TGTGCCAGCAGCTTTGCAGGACAGAACATTCAGTACTTC.

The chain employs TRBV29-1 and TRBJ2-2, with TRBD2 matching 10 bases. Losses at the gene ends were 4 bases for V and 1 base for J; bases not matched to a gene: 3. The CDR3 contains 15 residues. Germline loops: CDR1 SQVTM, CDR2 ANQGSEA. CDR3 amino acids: CSVGGLAWNTGELFF. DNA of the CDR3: TGCAGCGTTGGGGGACTAGCGTGGAACACCGGGGAGCTGTTTTTT.

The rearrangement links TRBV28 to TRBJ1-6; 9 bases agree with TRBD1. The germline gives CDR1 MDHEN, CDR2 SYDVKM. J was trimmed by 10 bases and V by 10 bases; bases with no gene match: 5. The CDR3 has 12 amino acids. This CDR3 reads CAIETGGSPLHF. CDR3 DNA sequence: TGTGCCATCGAGACAGGGGGGTCACCCCTCCACTTT.

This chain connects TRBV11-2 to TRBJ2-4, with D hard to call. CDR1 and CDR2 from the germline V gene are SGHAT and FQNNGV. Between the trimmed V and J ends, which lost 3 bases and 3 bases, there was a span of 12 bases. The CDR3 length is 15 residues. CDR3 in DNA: TGTGCCAGCAGCTTTATCAAGGGTTACAAAAACATTCAGTACTTC. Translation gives CASSFIKGYKNIQYF.

The CDR3 DNA reads TGTGCCAGCTCACCCCTTAACAGGGAGACAGATACGCAGTATTTT. Its protein is CASSPLNRETDTQYF. The chain carries TRBV18 and TRBJ2-3, with D possibly matching TRBD1 (6 bases). The CDR3 is 15 amino acids. Per germline, CDR1 KGHSH and CDR2 LQKENI. The V end lost 3 bases, the J end lost 3 bases, and 13 bases lay between the germline ends. The full variable domain, with the rest looked up from reference TRBV18 and TRBJ2-3, is NAGVMQNPRHLVRRRGQEARLRCSPMKGHSHVYWYRQLPEEGLKFMVYLQKENIIDESGMPKERFSAEFPKEGPSILRIQQVVRGDSAAYFCASSPLNRETDTQYFGPGTRLTVL.

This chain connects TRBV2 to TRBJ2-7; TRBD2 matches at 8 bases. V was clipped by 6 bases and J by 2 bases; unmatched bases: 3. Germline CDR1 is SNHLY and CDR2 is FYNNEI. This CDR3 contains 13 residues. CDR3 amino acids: CASRQAGAYEQYF. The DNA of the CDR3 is TGTGCCAGCAGACAAGCGGGGGCCTACGAGCAGTACTTC.

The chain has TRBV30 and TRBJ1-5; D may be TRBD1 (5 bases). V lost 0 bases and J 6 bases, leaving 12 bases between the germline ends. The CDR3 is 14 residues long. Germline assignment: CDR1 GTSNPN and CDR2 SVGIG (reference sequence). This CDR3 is CAWSVRGESQPQHF. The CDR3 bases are TGTGCCTGGAGTGTACGGGGGGAGTCTCAGCCCCAGCATTTT.

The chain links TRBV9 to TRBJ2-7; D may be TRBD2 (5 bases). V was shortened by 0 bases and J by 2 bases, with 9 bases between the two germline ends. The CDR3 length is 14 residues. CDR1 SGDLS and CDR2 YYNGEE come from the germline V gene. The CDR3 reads CASSVDEGTYEQYF. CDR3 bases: TGTGCCAGCAGCGTAGACGAGGGCACCTACGAGCAGTACTTC.

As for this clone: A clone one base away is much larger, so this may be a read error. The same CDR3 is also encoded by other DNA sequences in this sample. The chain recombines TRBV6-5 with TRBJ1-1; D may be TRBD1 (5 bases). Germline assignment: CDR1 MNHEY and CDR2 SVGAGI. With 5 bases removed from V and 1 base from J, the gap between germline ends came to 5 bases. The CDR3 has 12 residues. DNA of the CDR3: TGTGCCAGCAGTGGGGGGAACACTGAAGCTTTCTTT. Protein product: CASSGGNTEAFF.

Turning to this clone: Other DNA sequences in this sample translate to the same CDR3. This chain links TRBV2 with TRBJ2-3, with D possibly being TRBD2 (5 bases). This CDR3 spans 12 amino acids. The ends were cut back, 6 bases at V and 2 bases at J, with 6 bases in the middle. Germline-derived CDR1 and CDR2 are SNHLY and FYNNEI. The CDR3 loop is CASRTNTDTQYF. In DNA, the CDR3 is TGTGCCAGCAGGACTAACACAGATACGCAGTATTTT.

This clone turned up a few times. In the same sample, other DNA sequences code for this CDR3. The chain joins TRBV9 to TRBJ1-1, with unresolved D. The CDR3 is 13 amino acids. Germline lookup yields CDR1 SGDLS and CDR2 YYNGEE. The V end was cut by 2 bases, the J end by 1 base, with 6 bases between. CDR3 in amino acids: CASSVTGNTEAFF. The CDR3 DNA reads TGTGCCAGCAGCGTGACGGGGAACACTGAAGCTTTCTTT.